This TCR beta chain derives from a study of shared clonotypes between healthy human individuals. CDR3 size: 17 residues. With 5 bases removed from V and 1 base from J, the gap between germline ends came to 22 bases. Assay used: immunoSEQ multiplex PCR; TCRdb lists only in-frame clones, some missing. Altogether approximately 740,000 clones are present, approximately 92% being singletons, with the ten largest covering 20% to 30%. CD45RO-negative, CCR7-selected cells formed the naive CD8 fraction, which excluded terminally differentiated effector memory CD45RA+ cells. This sequence joins TRBV5-3 and TRBJ2-7; D may be TRBD2 (7 bases). TRBV5-3 is an ORF, and what it does is uncertain. The receptor was isolated from a man aged 30-40 years in good health. Sequenced sample: naive CD8+ T cells sorted from blood. Written as DNA, the CDR3 is TGTGCCAGAAGTCCTTGCCGGGGGGCGGTCATATCCTACGAGCAGTACTTC. Translated: CARSPCRGAVISYEQYF.